These 27 T cell receptor beta chains were all obtained from the same sample, sequenced in a study of T cells after yellow fever vaccination. Each CDR3 protein gets one entry after TCRdb re-called the 5' RACE reads with MiXCR. Of a few hundred thousand distinct CDR3 sequences listed, 3.6% are singletons. This material consisted of PBMCs, taken on the day of the yellow fever booster vaccination. All receptors come from a man aged 18 to 29 who received the YFV17D yellow fever vaccine.

This clonotype was seen ten or more times. The chain employs TRBV7-9 and TRBJ2-6, with a tentative D call TRBD1 (6 bases). CDR3 length: 13 residues. Germline CDR1 SEHNR, CDR2 FQNEAQ (reference sequence). The V end lost 10 bases, the J end lost 1 base, and 8 bases lay between the germline ends. CDR3: CATTGSGANVLTF. As DNA, the CDR3 is TGTGCCACCACAGGGTCTGGGGCCAACGTCCTGACTTTC.

This clonotype showed up just a few times. V gene TRBV4-2 combines with J gene TRBJ2-5, with TRBD2 matching 8 bases. Germline CDR1 and CDR2: LGHNA and YNFKEQ. V was clipped by 4 bases and J by 1 base; unmatched bases: 8. This CDR3 is 16 amino acids long. The DNA for the CDR3 is TGTGCCAGCAGCCGACCAAGCGGGGGAATCCAAGAGACCCAGTACTTC. It is translated as CASSRPSGGIQETQYF.

The V call is TRBV5-4, the J call TRBJ2-3; D remains unclear. V was shortened by 4 bases and J by 3 bases, with 15 bases between the two germline ends. The germline V gene encodes CDR1 SGHNT and CDR2 YYREEE (reference sequence). CDR3 length: 15 residues. The CDR3 region is CASSPGLQETDTQYF. DNA for the CDR3: TGTGCCAGCAGCCCCGGCCTGCAGGAGACAGATACGCAGTATTTT.

Many counts were recorded for this clonotype. V and J are TRBV7-2 and TRBJ2-2; perhaps TRBD2 as D (6 bases). Germline loops: CDR1 SGHTA, CDR2 FQGNSA. This CDR3 has 17 amino acids. V dropped 5 bases and J dropped 4 bases, with 20 bases sitting between them. CDR3 in DNA: TGTGCCAGCAGCCGTTCGTCGGACTACGGGGGCACCGGGGAGCTGTTTTTT. Translating it yields CASSRSSDYGGTGELFF.

This clonotype showed up many times. The rearrangement uses TRBV4-1 and TRBJ1-1, with a weak D call TRBD1 (6 bases). The CDR3 totals 14 residues. Germline V gene data show CDR1 as MGHRA and CDR2 as YSYEKL. Between the trimmed V and J ends, which lost 2 bases and 7 bases, there was a span of 14 bases. The CDR3 DNA reads TGCGCCAGCAGCCAACCGGGGGCCGGTCTTGAAGCTTTCTTT. Residues: CASSQPGAGLEAFF.

The sample holds many counts of this clonotype. The J gene is TRBJ2-3, the V gene TRBV7-2; D perhaps matches TRBD2 (6 bases). Germline assignment: CDR1 SGHTA and CDR2 FQGNSA. The CDR3 is made up of 12 amino acids. The V and J ends lost 1 base and 10 bases respectively, with 9 bases between them. The CDR3 here is CASSLGRGPQYF. The CDR3 DNA reads TGTGCCAGCAGCTTAGGGAGGGGCCCGCAGTATTTT.

The chain employs TRBV5-1 and TRBJ2-5, with 11 bases identical to TRBD1. Per germline, CDR1 SGHRS and CDR2 YFSETQ. Trimming took 4 bases from V and 5 from J; bases not matched to a gene: 4. The CDR3 sequence is 14 residues long. The CDR3 is CASSAGQGAETQYF. The DNA of the CDR3 is TGCGCCAGCAGCGCCGGACAGGGGGCCGAGACCCAGTACTTC.

This clonotype was counted ten times or more. This sequence joins TRBV12-3 or TRBV12-4 and TRBJ2-3; tentatively, D is TRBD1 (6 bases). Trimming removed 2 bases from V and 3 bases from J, with 9 bases in between. The CDR3 spans 14 residues. This chain's CDR3 is CASSLWQGTDTQYF. For the CDR3, the DNA is TGTGCCAGCAGTTTATGGCAGGGGACAGATACGCAGTATTTT.

J is TRBJ2-3 and V is TRBV7-2, with D uncertain. This CDR3 has 14 amino acids. Trimming shortened V by 1 base and J by 1 base, and 6 bases separated the two germline ends. Germline V lookup: CDR1 SGHTA, CDR2 FQGNSA. The CDR3 nucleotides read TGTGCCAGCAGCTTAGTCGAGGGCACAGATACGCAGTATTTT. It translates to CASSLVEGTDTQYF.

This clonotype was counted at least ten times. The rearrangement links TRBV20-1 to TRBJ1-5, with 7 bases identical to TRBD1. J was trimmed by 0 bases and V by 0 bases; bases with no gene match: 11. Germline values: CDR1 DFQATT, CDR2 SNEGSKA (reference sequence). This CDR3 has 18 amino acids. CDR3 sequence: CSARDPLPGGGSNQPQHF. CDR3 sequence (DNA): TGCAGTGCTAGAGATCCCCTTCCAGGGGGTGGTAGCAATCAGCCCCAGCATTTT.

The gene calls are TRBV7-9 and TRBJ1-5; 9 positions agree with TRBD1. Looked up from germline, CDR1 is SEHNR and CDR2 is FQNEAQ (reference sequence). The CDR3 sequence is 15 residues long. The ends lost 4 bases at V and 4 bases at J; junction bases unmatched: 5. CDR3: CASSSEGTGNQPQHF. CDR3 nucleotide sequence: TGTGCCAGCAGCTCCGAAGGGACAGGGAATCAGCCCCAGCATTTT.

This clonotype appeared a few times. This sequence joins TRBV2 and TRBJ1-6; a possible D gene is TRBD1 (5 bases). The CDR3 consists of 16 residues. The germline gives CDR1 SNHLY, CDR2 FYNNEI. The ends were cut back, 3 bases at V and 7 bases at J, with 16 bases in the middle. In DNA, the CDR3 is TGTGCCAGCAGTGACCGGGGCAGCCTAGTAAATTCACCCCTCCACTTT. This codes for CASSDRGSLVNSPLHF.

Only a few counts were recorded for this clonotype. The chain recombines TRBV4-2 with TRBJ2-1, with TRBD2 identical over 8 bases. Germline V gives CDR1 LGHNA, CDR2 YNFKEQ. The CDR3 extends over 19 amino acids. V lost 0 bases and J lost 0; bases outside the gene matches: 10. The CDR3 sequence: CASSQDGIAGTSSYNEQFF. DNA for the CDR3: TGTGCCAGCAGCCAAGATGGAATAGCGGGGACGAGCTCCTACAATGAGCAGTTCTTC.

This clonotype has ten or more counts. This chain links TRBV20-1 with TRBJ2-1, with 9 bases matching TRBD2. Trimming took 6 bases from V and 7 from J; bases not matched to a gene: 7. This CDR3 region has 13 residues. The germline V gene encodes CDR1 DFQATT and CDR2 SNEGSKA (reference sequence). The CDR3 loop is CSALRGGANEQFF. The CDR3 DNA is TGCAGTGCCCTTCGCGGGGGGGCAAATGAGCAGTTCTTC.

This clonotype was seen at least ten times. This rearrangement joins TRBV5-8 to TRBJ2-1; D could derive from TRBD1 or TRBD2 (5 bases each). This CDR3 region has 16 residues. Germline V gene lookup returns CDR1 SGHTS and CDR2 YDEGEE. The ends were cut back, 4 bases at V and 7 bases at J, with 21 bases in the middle. In DNA form, the CDR3 reads TGTGCCAGCAGCACATCCGCTGTGGTGGGACGGAATGAGCAGTTCTTC. Amino acids: CASSTSAVVGRNEQFF.

This clonotype was observed at least ten times. This chain connects TRBV9 to TRBJ1-3; D is undetermined. Trimming cost V 0 bases and J 2 bases, with 9 bases left between them. This CDR3 comprises 15 residues. Germline CDR1 SGDLS, CDR2 YYNGEE. The CDR3 sequence is CASSVEVGAGNTIYF. The CDR3 region has the DNA TGTGCCAGCAGCGTAGAGGTCGGGGCTGGAAACACCATATATTTT.

In this sample, this clonotype turned up many times. The V gene is TRBV7-9, the J gene TRBJ2-3; D gene uncertain. The V gene lost 6 bases and the J gene lost 4 bases, with 8 bases spanning the gap. The length of the CDR3 is 12 residues. From germline, CDR1 is SEHNR and CDR2 FQNEAQ (reference sequence). CDR3 in amino acids: CASSIGADTQYF. The DNA for the CDR3 is TGTGCCAGCAGTATAGGAGCAGATACGCAGTATTTT.

V usage is TRBV6-6 and J usage is TRBJ1-5; D gene unclear. The CDR3 spans 17 residues. Trimming took 2 bases from V and 6 from J, leaving 20 bases between them. The germline V gene encodes CDR1 MNHNY and CDR2 SVGAGI (reference sequence). CDR3: CASSYQNERRFGQPQHF. CDR3 coding DNA: TGTGCCAGCAGTTACCAAAACGAGAGACGGTTCGGTCAGCCCCAGCATTTT.

This clonotype was counted a few times. This chain uses TRBV20-1 with TRBJ1-1; D gene unclear. Germline V gene lookup returns CDR1 DFQATT and CDR2 SNEGSKA (reference sequence). The CDR3 runs 15 residues. V lost 2 bases and J lost 5, with 18 bases in between. This CDR3 is CSARLLLEGGTEAFF. In DNA form, the CDR3 reads TGCAGTGCTAGACTGCTGCTCGAGGGCGGGACTGAAGCTTTCTTT.

The table lists this clonotype with a few counts. This chain joins TRBV4-1 and TRBJ2-5, with D uncertain. V lost 1 base to trimming and J lost 2 bases, with 5 bases between them. This CDR3 region has 13 residues. In germline, CDR1 is MGHRA, CDR2 YSYEKL. The CDR3 loop is CASSQVEQETQYF. The CDR3, as DNA: TGCGCCAGCAGCCAAGTAGAACAAGAGACCCAGTACTTC.

This clonotype has more than one count but fewer than ten. This rearrangement joins TRBV4-3 to TRBJ2-2, with D possibly being TRBD2 (5 bases). The CDR3 totals 14 residues. The V and J ends lost 4 bases and 2 bases respectively, with 8 bases between them. Germline assignment: CDR1 LGHNA and CDR2 YSLEER. The CDR3 reads CASSRTYNTGELFF. The CDR3 nucleotides read TGCGCCAGCAGCCGGACTTATAACACCGGGGAGCTGTTTTTT.

This clonotype has just a few counts. The V gene is TRBV6-2 or TRBV6-3, the J gene TRBJ2-1; TRBD1 aligns across 7 bases. The CDR3 covers 16 residues. Germline trimming cut 4 bases from V and 8 bases from J; bases unmatched to any gene: 14. Per germline, CDR1 MNHEY and CDR2 SVGEGT. This CDR3 is CASSSLVRGGIHEQFF. The CDR3 DNA reads TGTGCCAGCAGTTCCCTGGTCCGAGGGGGCATCCATGAGCAGTTCTTC.

This clonotype was detected ten times or more. The chain recombines TRBV3-1 with TRBJ2-1; 9 nucleotides line up with TRBD2. Per germline, CDR1 LGHDT and CDR2 YNNKEL (reference sequence). CDR3 length: 16 residues. V trimming: 1 base; J trimming: 2 bases; junction bases outside the gene matches: 3. This chain's CDR3 is CASSQALAGPYNEQFF. The CDR3 region has the DNA TGTGCCAGCAGCCAAGCACTAGCGGGTCCCTACAATGAGCAGTTCTTC.

This clonotype has a handful of counts. The J gene is TRBJ1-2, the V gene TRBV4-1; D unresolved. CDR3 length: 15 amino acids. Trimming shortened V by 4 bases and J by 2 bases, and 14 bases separated the two germline ends. CDR1 is MGHRA, CDR2 YSYEKL, per germline. The CDR3 reads CASSPLHQANYGYTF. CDR3 in DNA: TGCGCCAGCAGCCCCTTACATCAGGCAAACTATGGCTACACCTTC.

DNA of the CDR3: TGCAGTGCTAGATTCCCCCGGCGCGCCAATGAGCAGTTCTTC. Translated, it gives CSARFPRRANEQFF. The chain links TRBV20-1 to TRBJ2-1; D is unclear. There are 14 residues in the CDR3. Germline V gene lookup returns CDR1 DFQATT and CDR2 SNEGSKA (reference sequence). The V end lost 2 bases, the J end lost 6 bases, and 14 bases lay between the germline ends.

This clonotype was seen a handful of times. The genes are TRBV7-2 and TRBJ1-1; a possible D gene is TRBD1 (5 bases). V lost 1 base, J lost 7 bases, and 13 bases lay in between. CDR1 is SGHTA, CDR2 FQGNSA, per germline. The CDR3 consists of 14 residues. The CDR3 bases are TGTGCCAGCAGCTTAGGGTTCAGGGAGGGTGAAGCTTTCTTT. Its protein is CASSLGFREGEAFF. Filled out from reference TRBV7-2 and TRBJ1-1, the complete variable domain reads GAGVSQSPSNKVTEKGKDVELRCDPISGHTALYWYRQSLGQGLEFLIYFQGNSAPDKSGLPSDRFSAERTGGSVSTLTIQRTQQEDSAVYLCASSLGFREGEAFFGQGTRLTVV.

V is TRBV4-3 and J is TRBJ2-2, with D hard to call. Germline V gene lookup returns CDR1 LGHNA and CDR2 YSLEER. The CDR3 has 14 amino acids. Trimming cost V 0 bases and J 5 bases, with 7 bases left between them. DNA of the CDR3: TGCGCCAGCAGCCAAGATGGAGAAACCGGGGAGCTGTTTTTT. This sequence encodes CASSQDGETGELFF.